This T cell receptor (beta chain) was observed in a study of T cell changes during pregnancy in multiple sclerosis. The method was immunoSEQ multiplex PCR; TCRdb's version includes in-frame clones alone and lacks a portion of them. The table shows under 40,000 clones, with over 80% occurring only once. Trimming shortened V by 1 base and J by 5 bases, and 9 bases separated the two germline ends. The V gene's germline CDR1 is MDHEN and CDR2 SYDVKM. The CDR3 spans 15 residues. This specimen consisted of CD8+ T cells from peripheral blood mononuclear cells, obtained before pregnancy. The chain carries TRBV28 and TRBJ2-6, with D perhaps TRBD1 (5 bases). This clonotype was sampled from a female donor with multiple sclerosis, enrolled in a pregnancy study. In DNA form, the CDR3 reads TGTGCCAGCAGTTTATCCAGGGCTAGGGCCAACGTCCTGACTTTC. Encoded protein: CASSLSRARANVLTF.